This is a list of T cell receptor beta chains from one sample in a study of blood T cell repertoires in COVID-19. Produced via immunoSEQ multiplex PCR; TCRdb's table is partial and in-frame only. This sample has around 450,000 clones, with around 89% found just once. The sequenced sample consisted of peripheral blood. These receptors were obtained from a woman in her twenties or thirties with acute or convalescent COVID-19. Both conserved end residues are part of each CDR3. A D gene is named only where the DNA matches it firmly. Clone sizes are given selectively: once, few, many, or a class where the clone is expanded.

clone_size | cdr3_length | d_call | j_call | v_call | cdr3_nt | cdr3_aa
NA | 16 | TRBD1 | TRBJ2-5 | TRBV7-9 | TGTGCCAGCAGCTTAAAGGGACAGGGGGCGTTTGAGACCCAGTACTTC | CASSLKGQGAFETQYF
NA | 13 | TRBD1 | TRBJ1-4 | TRBV2 | TGTGCCAGCACCGACAGGGGGGGTGAAAAACTGTTTTTT | CASTDRGGEKLFF
NA | 15 | TRBD1 | TRBJ1-1 | TRBV7-9 | TGTGCCAGCAGCTTAGCGGACAGGGCGAACACTGAAGCTTTCTTT | CASSLADRANTEAFF
NA | 16 | NA | TRBJ2-7 | TRBV2 | TGTGCCAGCAGTCCTGCACAGGGAGACCTTTCCTACGAGCAGTACTTC | CASSPAQGDLSYEQYF
NA | 14 | TRBD1 | TRBJ2-2 | TRBV24-1 | TGTGCCACCAGGGGACAGGGTGCCACCGGGGAGCTGTTTTTT | CATRGQGATGELFF
NA | 14 | NA | TRBJ2-3 | TRBV5-1 | TGCGCCAGCAGCCTTTCCAGTCGGGGGAATTCGGGGTATTTT | CASSLSSRGNSGYF
NA | 16 | TRBD1 | TRBJ1-1 | TRBV4-2 | TGTGCCAGCAGCCAGGAGCCTCAGGGGGGGAACACTGAAGCTTTCTTT | CASSQEPQGGNTEAFF
once | 15 | NA | TRBJ1-1 | TRBV18 | TGTGCCAGCTCACCGAGTATGGACTACTTTTTTTCAGCTTTCTTT | CASSPSMDYFFSAFF
NA | 13 | NA | TRBJ1-4 | TRBV7-9 | TGTGCCAGCAGCCCCGAGCCGAATGAAAAACTGTTTTTT | CASSPEPNEKLFF
NA | 13 | NA | TRBJ2-2 | TRBV5-1 | TGCGCCAGCAGCTTGGCCTTCACCGGGGAGCTGTTTTTT | CASSLAFTGELFF
NA | 15 | TRBD1 | TRBJ1-6 | TRBV19 | TGTGCCAGTAGGCTACAGGGGATTATAAATTCACCCCTCCACTTT | CASRLQGIINSPLHF
NA | 15 | NA | TRBJ1-1 | TRBV5-1 | TGCGCCAGCAGACCAGATGCGACAAGCCACACTGAAGCTTTCTTT | CASRPDATSHTEAFF
once | 14 | NA | TRBJ2-7 | TRBV5-1 | TGCGCCAGCAGCGGAGGGGACCTCGTCTACGAGCAGTACTTC | CASSGGDLVYEQYF
NA | 14 | NA | TRBJ1-4 | TRBV5-5 | TGTGCCAGCAGCCCCGGGGGGGTCGGGTTTCAACTGTTTTTT | CASSPGGVGFQLFF
NA | 14 | TRBD1 | TRBJ2-7 | TRBV14 | TGTGCCAGCAGCCAAGAGTACAGGGGGAGCGAGCAGTACTTC | CASSQEYRGSEQYF
NA | 14 | NA | TRBJ2-3 | TRBV19 | TGTGCCACCTCACTATACATAAACACAGATACGCAGTATTTT | CATSLYINTDTQYF
NA | 12 | TRBD1 | TRBJ2-1 | TRBV6-5 | TGTGCCAGCAGGACAGGGTCGTATGAGCAGTTCTTC | CASRTGSYEQFF
NA | 13 | NA | TRBJ2-3 | TRBV12-3/TRBV12-4 | TGTGCCAGCTTTGGGACACCAACAGATACGCAGTATTTT | CASFGTPTDTQYF
few | 15 | TRBD2 | TRBJ2-3 | TRBV5-1 | TGCGCCAGCAGCTTGGTAGCGGGAGGCACAGATACGCAGTATTTT | CASSLVAGGTDTQYF
NA | 14 | NA | TRBJ1-6 | TRBV3-1/TRBV3-2 | TGTGCCAGCAGCTACCAGAACAGGGAAGGGTCCCTCCACTTT | CASSYQNREGSLHF
NA | 14 | TRBD1 | TRBJ1-1 | TRBV3-1/TRBV3-2 | TGTGCCAGCAGCCGTGGGACAGCGAACACTGAAGCTTTCTTT | CASSRGTANTEAFF
NA | 16 | NA | TRBJ1-3 | TRBV6-2/TRBV6-3 | TGTGCCAGCAGTCCCGCCTCGGAAAAGAGGGGAAACACCATATATTTT | CASSPASEKRGNTIYF
NA | 13 | NA | TRBJ2-5 | TRBV29-1 | TGCAGCGTTGGAGGGGCGGCAGGGGTGACCCAGTACTTC | CSVGGAAGVTQYF
NA | 15 | TRBD1 | TRBJ2-5 | TRBV13 | TGTGCCAGCAGCTTATGGGACAGGGGGGGAGAGACCCAGTACTTC | CASSLWDRGGETQYF
NA | 14 | NA | TRBJ2-1 | TRBV7-3 | TGTGCCAGCAGCTTCAGCTCCTATGGAGATGAGCAGTTCTTC | CASSFSSYGDEQFF
NA | 16 | TRBD2 | TRBJ2-7 | TRBV27 | TGTGCCAGCAGTCAACCGGGACTAGCGGGGGGTTACGAGCAGTACTTC | CASSQPGLAGGYEQYF
NA | 13 | NA | TRBJ2-7 | TRBV6-4 | TGTGCCAGCAGTGAGGACAAGGGGTACGAGCAGTACTTC | CASSEDKGYEQYF
NA | 15 | NA | TRBJ2-3 | TRBV6-4 | TGTGCCAGCAGTGACTCCGGGACTGGCACAGATACGCAGTATTTT | CASSDSGTGTDTQYF
once | 16 | NA | TRBJ2-1 | TRBV24-1 | TGTGCCACCAGTGATCAGGCGATTAGCTCCTACAATGAGCAGTTCTTC | CATSDQAISSYNEQFF
NA | 16 | TRBD2 | TRBJ2-5 | TRBV19 | TGTGCCAGTAGTATAGAGGGGACTAGCTCCGGAGAGACCCAGTACTTC | CASSIEGTSSGETQYF
NA | 13 | TRBD2 | TRBJ2-1 | TRBV10-3 | TGTGCCATCGGGCCAGCGGGGGGGGATGAGCAGTTCTTC | CAIGPAGGDEQFF